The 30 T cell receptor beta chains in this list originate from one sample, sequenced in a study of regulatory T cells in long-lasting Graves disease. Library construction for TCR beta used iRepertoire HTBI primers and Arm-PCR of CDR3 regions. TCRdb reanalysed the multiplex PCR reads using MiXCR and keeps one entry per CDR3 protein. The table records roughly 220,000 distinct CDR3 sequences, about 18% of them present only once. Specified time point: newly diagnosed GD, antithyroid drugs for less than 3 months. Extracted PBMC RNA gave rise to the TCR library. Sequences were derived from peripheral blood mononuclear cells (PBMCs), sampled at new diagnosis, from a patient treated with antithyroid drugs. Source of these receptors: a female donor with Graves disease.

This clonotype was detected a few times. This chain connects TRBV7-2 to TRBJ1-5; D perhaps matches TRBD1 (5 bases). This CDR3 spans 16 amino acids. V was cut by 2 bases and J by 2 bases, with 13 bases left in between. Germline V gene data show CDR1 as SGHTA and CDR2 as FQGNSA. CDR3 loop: CASSLYRGVGNQPQHF. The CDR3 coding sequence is TGTGCCAGCAGCTTATATAGGGGTGTCGGCAATCAGCCCCAGCATTTT. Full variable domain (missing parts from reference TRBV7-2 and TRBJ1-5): GAGVSQSPSNKVTEKGKDVELRCDPISGHTALYWYRQSLGQGLEFLIYFQGNSAPDKSGLPSDRFSAERTGGSVSTLTIQRTQQEDSAVYLCASSLYRGVGNQPQHFGDGTRLSIL.

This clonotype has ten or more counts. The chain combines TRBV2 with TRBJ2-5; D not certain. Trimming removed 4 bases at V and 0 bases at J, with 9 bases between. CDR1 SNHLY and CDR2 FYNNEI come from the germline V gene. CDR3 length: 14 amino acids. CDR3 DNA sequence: TGTGCCAGCAGTGTAGGGAATAACCAAGAGACCCAGTACTTC. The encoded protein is CASSVGNNQETQYF.

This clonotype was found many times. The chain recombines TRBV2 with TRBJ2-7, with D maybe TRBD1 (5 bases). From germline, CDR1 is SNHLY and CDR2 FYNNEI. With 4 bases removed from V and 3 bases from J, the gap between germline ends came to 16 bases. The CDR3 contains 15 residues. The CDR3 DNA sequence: TGTGCCAGCAGTGGGGGTTGGGGCGAGAACTACGAGCAGTACTTC. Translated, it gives CASSGGWGENYEQYF. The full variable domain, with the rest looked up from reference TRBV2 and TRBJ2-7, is EPEVTQTPSHQVTQMGQEVILRCVPISNHLYFYWYRQILGQKVEFLVSFYNNEISEKSEIFDDQFSVERPDGSNFTLKIRSTKLEDSAMYFCASSGGWGENYEQYFGPGTRLTVT.

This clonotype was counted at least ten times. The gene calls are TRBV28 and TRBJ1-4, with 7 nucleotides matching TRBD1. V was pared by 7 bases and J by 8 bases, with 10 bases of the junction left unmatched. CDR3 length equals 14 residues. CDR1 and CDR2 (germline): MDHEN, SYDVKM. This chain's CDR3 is CASIPDRMKEKLFF. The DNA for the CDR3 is TGTGCCAGCATCCCGGACAGGATGAAGGAAAAACTGTTTTTT.

This CDR3 is CATSASTGGGYTF. CDR3 DNA: TGTGCCACCAGTGCCTCGACAGGGGGCGGCTACACCTTC. The chain joins TRBV24-1 to TRBJ1-2; 10 bases match TRBD1. Unmatched junction bases numbered 4, after V lost 5 bases and J lost 8 bases. The CDR3 contains 13 residues. Germline assignment: CDR1 KGHDR and CDR2 SFDVKD.

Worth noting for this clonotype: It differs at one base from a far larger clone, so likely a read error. The CDR3 loop reads CASTNDLGETQYF. For the CDR3, the DNA is TGTGCCAGCACTAATGATTTGGGGGAGACCCAGTACTTC. The chain employs TRBV7-2 and TRBJ2-5, with D hard to call. The CDR3 has 13 residues. Germline CDR1 reads SGHTA; CDR2 reads FQGNSA. Trimming stripped 7 bases from V and 5 bases from J, with 14 bases between.

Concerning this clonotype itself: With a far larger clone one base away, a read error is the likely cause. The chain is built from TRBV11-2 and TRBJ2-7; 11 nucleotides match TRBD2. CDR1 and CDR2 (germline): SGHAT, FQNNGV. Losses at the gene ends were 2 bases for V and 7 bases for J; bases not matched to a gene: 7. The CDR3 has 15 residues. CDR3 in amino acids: CASSLLTSGKDEQYF. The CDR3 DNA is TGTGCCAGCAGCTTATTGACTAGCGGGAAGGATGAGCAGTACTTC. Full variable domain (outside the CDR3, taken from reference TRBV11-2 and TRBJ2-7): EAGVAQSPRYKIIEKRQSVAFWCNPISGHATLYWYQQILGQGPKLLIQFQNNGVVDDSQLPKDRFSAERLKGVDSTLKIQPAKLEDSAVYLCASSLLTSGKDEQYFGPGTRLTVT.

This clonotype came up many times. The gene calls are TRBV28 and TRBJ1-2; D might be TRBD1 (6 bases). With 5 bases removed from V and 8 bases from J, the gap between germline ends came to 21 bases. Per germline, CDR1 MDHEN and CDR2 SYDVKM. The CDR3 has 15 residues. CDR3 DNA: TGTGCCAGCAGTCTCCCGATTACAGGGTTTGAAGGCTACACCTTC. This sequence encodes CASSLPITGFEGYTF.

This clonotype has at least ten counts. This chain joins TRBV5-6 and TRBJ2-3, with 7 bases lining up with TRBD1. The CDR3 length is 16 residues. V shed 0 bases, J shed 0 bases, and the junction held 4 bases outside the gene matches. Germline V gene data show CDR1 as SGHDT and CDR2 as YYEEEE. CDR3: CASSLVGTASTDTQYF. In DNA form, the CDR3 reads TGTGCCAGCAGCTTGGTTGGGACAGCTAGCACAGATACGCAGTATTTT.

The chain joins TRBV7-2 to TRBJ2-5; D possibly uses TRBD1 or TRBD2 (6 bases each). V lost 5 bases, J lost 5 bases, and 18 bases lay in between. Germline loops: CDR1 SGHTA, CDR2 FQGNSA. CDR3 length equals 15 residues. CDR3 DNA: TGTGCCAGCAGCCCCAAAGGGGGGTTGGGGGAGACCCAGTACTTC. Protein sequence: CASSPKGGLGETQYF.

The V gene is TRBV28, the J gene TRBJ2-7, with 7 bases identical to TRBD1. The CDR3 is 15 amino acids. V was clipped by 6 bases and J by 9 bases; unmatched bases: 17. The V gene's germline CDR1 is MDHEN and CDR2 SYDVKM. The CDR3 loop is CASSPTGNNDVGQYF. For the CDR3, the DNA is TGTGCCAGCAGCCCGACAGGGAATAATGATGTGGGGCAGTACTTC. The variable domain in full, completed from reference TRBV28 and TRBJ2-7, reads DVKVTQSSRYLVKRTGEKVFLECVQDMDHENMFWYRQDPGLGLRLIYFSYDVKMKEKGDIPEGYSVSREKKERFSLILESASTNQTSMYLCASSPTGNNDVGQYFGPGTRLTVT.

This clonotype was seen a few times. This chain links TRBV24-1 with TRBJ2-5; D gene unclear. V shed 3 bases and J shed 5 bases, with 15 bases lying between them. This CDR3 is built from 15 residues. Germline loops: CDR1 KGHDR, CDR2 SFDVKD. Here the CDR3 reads CATSDGIWSGETQYF. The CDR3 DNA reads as TGTGCCACCAGTGATGGGATCTGGTCGGGCGAGACCCAGTACTTC.

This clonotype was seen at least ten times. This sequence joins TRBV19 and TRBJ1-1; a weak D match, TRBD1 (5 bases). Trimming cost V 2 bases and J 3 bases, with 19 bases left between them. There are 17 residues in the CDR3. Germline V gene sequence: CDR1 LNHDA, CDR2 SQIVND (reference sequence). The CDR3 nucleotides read TGTGCCAGTAGTATATGGACCGCAGGGCGCGGGGACACTGAAGCTTTCTTT. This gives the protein CASSIWTAGRGDTEAFF. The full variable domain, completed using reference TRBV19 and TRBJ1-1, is DGGITQSPKYLFRKEGQNVTLSCEQNLNHDAMYWYRQDPGQGLRLIYYSQIVNDFQKGDIAEGYSVSREKKESFPLTVTSAQKNPTAFYLCASSIWTAGRGDTEAFFGQGTRLTVV.

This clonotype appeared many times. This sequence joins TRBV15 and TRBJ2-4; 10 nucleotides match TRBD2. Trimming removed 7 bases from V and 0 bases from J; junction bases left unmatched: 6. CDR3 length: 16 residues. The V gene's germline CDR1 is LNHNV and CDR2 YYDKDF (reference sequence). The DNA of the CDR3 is TGTGCCACCAAAGCGGGACTAGCGCCAGCCAAAAACATTCAGTACTTC. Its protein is CATKAGLAPAKNIQYF.

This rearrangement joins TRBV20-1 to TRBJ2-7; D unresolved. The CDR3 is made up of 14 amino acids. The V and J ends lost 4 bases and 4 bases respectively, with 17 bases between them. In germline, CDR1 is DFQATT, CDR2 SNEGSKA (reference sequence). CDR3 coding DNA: TGCAGTGCTACTAAGAAATGGGCCGGGTACGAGCAGTACTTC. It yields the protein CSATKKWAGYEQYF.

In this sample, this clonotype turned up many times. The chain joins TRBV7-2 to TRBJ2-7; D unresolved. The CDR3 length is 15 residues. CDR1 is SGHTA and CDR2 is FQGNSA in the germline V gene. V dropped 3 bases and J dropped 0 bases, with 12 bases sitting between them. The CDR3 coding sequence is TGTGCCAGCAGCTTTGGAACGGACCCCTCCTACGAGCAGTACTTC. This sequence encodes CASSFGTDPSYEQYF.

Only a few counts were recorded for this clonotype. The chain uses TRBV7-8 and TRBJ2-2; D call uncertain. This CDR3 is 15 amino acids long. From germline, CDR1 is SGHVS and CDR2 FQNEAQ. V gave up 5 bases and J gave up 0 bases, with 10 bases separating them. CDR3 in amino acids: CASSEVGSNTGELFF. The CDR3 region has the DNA TGTGCCAGCAGCGAGGTCGGGTCGAACACCGGGGAGCTGTTTTTT.

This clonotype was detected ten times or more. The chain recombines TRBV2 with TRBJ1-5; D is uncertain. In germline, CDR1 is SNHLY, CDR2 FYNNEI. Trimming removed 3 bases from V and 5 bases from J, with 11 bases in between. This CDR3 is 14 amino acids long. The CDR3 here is CASSEARGDQPQHF. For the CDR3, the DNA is TGTGCCAGCAGTGAGGCCCGCGGAGATCAGCCCCAGCATTTT.

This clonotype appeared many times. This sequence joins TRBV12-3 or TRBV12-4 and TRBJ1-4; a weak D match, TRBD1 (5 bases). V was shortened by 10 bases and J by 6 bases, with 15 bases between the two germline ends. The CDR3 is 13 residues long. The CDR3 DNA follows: TGTGCCACCAAGACAGCCTCCCATGAAAAACTGTTTTTT. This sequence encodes CATKTASHEKLFF.

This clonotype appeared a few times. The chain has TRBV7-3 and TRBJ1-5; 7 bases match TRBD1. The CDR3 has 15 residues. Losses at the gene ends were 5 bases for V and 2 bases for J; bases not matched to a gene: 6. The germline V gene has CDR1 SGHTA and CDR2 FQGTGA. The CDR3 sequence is CASSHPTGRNQPQHF. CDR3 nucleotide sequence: TGTGCCAGCAGCCACCCGACAGGGCGCAATCAGCCCCAGCATTTT.

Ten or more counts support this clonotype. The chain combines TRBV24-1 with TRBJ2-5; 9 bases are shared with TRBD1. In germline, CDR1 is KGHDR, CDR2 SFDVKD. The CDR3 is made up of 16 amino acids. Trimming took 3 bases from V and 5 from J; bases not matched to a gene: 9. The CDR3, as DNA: TGTGCCACCAGTGATCGGGACAGGGATGCGCGGGAGACCCAGTACTTC. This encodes CATSDRDRDARETQYF.

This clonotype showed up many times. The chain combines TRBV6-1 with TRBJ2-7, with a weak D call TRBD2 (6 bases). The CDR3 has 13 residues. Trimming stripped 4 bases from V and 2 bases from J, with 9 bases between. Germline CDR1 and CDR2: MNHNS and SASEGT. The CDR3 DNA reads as TGTGCCAGCAGTGTAGCGGCTACCTACGAGCAGTACTTC. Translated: CASSVAATYEQYF.

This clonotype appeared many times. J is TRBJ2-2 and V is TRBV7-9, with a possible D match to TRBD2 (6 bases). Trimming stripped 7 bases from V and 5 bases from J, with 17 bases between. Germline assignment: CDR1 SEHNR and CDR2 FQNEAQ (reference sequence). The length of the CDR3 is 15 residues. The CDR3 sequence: CASTPSGGETGELFF. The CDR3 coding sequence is TGTGCCAGCACCCCATCCGGGGGAGAGACCGGGGAGCTGTTTTTT.

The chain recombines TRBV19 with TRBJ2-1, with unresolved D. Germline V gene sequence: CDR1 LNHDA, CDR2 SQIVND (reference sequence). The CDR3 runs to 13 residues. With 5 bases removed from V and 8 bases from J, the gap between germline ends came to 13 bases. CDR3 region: CASSWAYGDEQFF. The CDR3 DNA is TGTGCCAGTAGTTGGGCGTATGGCGATGAGCAGTTCTTC.

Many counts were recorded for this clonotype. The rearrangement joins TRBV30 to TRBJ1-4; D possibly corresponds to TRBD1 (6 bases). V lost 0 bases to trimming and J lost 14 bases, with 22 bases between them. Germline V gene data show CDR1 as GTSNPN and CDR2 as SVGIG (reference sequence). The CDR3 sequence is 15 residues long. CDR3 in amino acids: CAWSVAALRGGGLFF. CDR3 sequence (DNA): TGTGCCTGGAGTGTGGCAGCCTTGCGAGGGGGGGGTCTGTTTTTT.

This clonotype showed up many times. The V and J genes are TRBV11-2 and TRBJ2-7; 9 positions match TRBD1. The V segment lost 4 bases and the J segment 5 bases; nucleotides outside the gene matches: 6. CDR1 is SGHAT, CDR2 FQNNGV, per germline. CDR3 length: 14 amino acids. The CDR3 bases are TGTGCCAGCAGCTCATGGACAGGGGTAGACGAGCAGTACTTC. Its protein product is CASSSWTGVDEQYF.

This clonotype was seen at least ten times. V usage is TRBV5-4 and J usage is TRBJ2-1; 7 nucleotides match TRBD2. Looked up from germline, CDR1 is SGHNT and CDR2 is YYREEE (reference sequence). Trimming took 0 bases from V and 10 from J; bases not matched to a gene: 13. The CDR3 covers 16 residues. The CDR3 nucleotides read TGTGCCAGCAGCTTGGCCGGGCTAGCGGTATTGGGAGAGCAGTTCTTC. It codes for CASSLAGLAVLGEQFF.

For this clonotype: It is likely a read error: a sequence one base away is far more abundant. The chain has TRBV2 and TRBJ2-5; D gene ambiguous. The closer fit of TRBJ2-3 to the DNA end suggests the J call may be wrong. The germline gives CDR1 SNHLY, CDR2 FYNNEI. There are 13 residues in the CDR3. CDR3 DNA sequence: TGTGCCAGCAGTGGCTACCAAGCAGATATGCAGTATTTT. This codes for CASSGYQADMQYF.

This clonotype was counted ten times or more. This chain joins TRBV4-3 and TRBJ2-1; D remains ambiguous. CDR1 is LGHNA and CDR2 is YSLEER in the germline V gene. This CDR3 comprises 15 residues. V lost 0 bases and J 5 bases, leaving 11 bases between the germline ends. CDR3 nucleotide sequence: TGCGCCAGCAGCCAAGATCCTTACGGAGACAATGAGCAGTTCTTC. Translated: CASSQDPYGDNEQFF.

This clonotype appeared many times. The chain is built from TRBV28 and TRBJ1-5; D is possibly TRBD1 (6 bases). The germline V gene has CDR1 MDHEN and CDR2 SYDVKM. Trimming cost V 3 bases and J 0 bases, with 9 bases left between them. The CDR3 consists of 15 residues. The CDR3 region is CASSLNRVSNQPQHF. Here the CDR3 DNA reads TGTGCCAGCAGTTTGAACAGGGTTAGCAATCAGCCCCAGCATTTT.